Below are 12 T cell receptor beta chains sequenced from a single sample in a study of blood T cell repertoires in COVID-19. The data were produced by immunoSEQ multiplex PCR, yet TCRdb's version contains in-frame clones alone and is incomplete. The sample lists 150,000 to 200,000 clones, 65% to 85% occurring once. Sequenced: PBMCs or T cells enriched from blood (not recorded which). The receptors were gathered from a man aged 65 to 79 who had been exposed to COVID-19.

The gene calls are TRBV5-5 and TRBJ2-7, with D hard to call. Trimming removed 4 bases from V and 3 bases from J, with 8 bases in between. Germline V gives CDR1 SGHKS, CDR2 YYEKEE (reference sequence). CDR3 length: 12 amino acids. The CDR3 sequence: CASSEAFYEQYF. In DNA, the CDR3 is TGTGCCAGCAGCGAAGCTTTCTACGAGCAGTACTTC.

This clone was counted a single time. The chain recombines TRBV3-1 (or the pseudogene TRBV3-2) with TRBJ1-2; D unresolved. The CDR3 covers 14 residues. Trimming stripped 4 bases from V and 2 bases from J, with 11 bases between. CDR1 is LGHDT, CDR2 YNNKEL, per germline (reference sequence). In DNA form, the CDR3 reads TGTGCCAGCAGCCCCTTGGAGGCCAACTATGGCTACACCTTC. Its protein is CASSPLEANYGYTF.

The J gene is TRBJ2-7, the V gene TRBV15; 7 bases are a match to TRBD2. This CDR3 contains 14 residues. Germline CDR1 and CDR2: LNHNV and YYDKDF (reference sequence). Trimming removed 5 bases from V and 0 bases from J; junction bases left unmatched: 4. CDR3 residues: CATSGRESSYEQYF. CDR3 DNA: TGTGCCACCAGCGGGCGGGAGAGCTCCTACGAGCAGTACTTC.

V and J are TRBV19 and TRBJ1-2; 8 bases map to TRBD1. The CDR3 extends over 15 amino acids. V lost 4 bases to trimming and J lost 7 bases; unmatched junction nucleotides: 11. The germline gives CDR1 LNHDA, CDR2 SQIVND (reference sequence). This chain's CDR3 is CASSNPPGQGGGYTF. The CDR3 DNA is TGTGCCAGTAGTAACCCTCCCGGACAGGGAGGTGGCTACACCTTC. The full variable domain, rest sourced from reference TRBV19 and TRBJ1-2, is DGGITQSPKYLFRKEGQNVTLSCEQNLNHDAMYWYRQDPGQGLRLIYYSQIVNDFQKGDIAEGYSVSREKKESFPLTVTSAQKNPTAFYLCASSNPPGQGGGYTFGSGTRLTVV.

The chain carries TRBV24-1 and TRBJ2-3; D possibly corresponds to TRBD2 (5 bases). In germline, CDR1 is KGHDR, CDR2 SFDVKD. The V end lost 1 base, the J end lost 3 bases, and 7 bases lay between the germline ends. This CDR3 has 14 amino acids. The CDR3 loop reads CATSDFRGTDTQYF. The CDR3 DNA sequence: TGTGCCACCAGTGATTTCAGAGGGACAGATACGCAGTATTTT.

The chain carries TRBV7-8 and TRBJ2-7; 11 bases fit TRBD1. The V segment lost 3 bases and the J segment 6 bases; nucleotides outside the gene matches: 4. Germline assignment: CDR1 SGHVS and CDR2 FQNEAQ. The CDR3 sequence is 14 residues long. This CDR3 is CASSFGQGAGEQYF. CDR3 DNA: TGTGCCAGCAGCTTCGGACAGGGGGCGGGCGAGCAGTACTTC.

The chain couples TRBV6-5 to TRBJ2-3, with 12 bases fitting TRBD2. V was pared by 6 bases and J by 3 bases, with 4 bases of the junction left unmatched. CDR1 MNHEY and CDR2 SVGAGI come from the germline V gene. The CDR3 consists of 15 residues. The CDR3 loop reads CASSALAGGTDTQYF. As DNA, the CDR3 is TGTGCCAGCAGCGCACTAGCGGGAGGTACAGATACGCAGTATTTT.

The chain is built from TRBV21-1 and TRBJ2-3; TRBD2, the table's D call, was not compared with the DNA. TRBV21-1 is marked as a pseudogene. The CDR3 spans 16 residues. CDR3 protein: CASSIFQRCRGDTQYF. The CDR3 DNA reads as TGTGCCAGCAGCATTTTCCAGCGTTGCCGAGGGGATACGCAGTATTTT.

J is TRBJ2-5 and V is TRBV29-1, with TRBD1 matching 12 bases. The CDR3 runs 13 residues. Germline assignment: CDR1 SQVTM and CDR2 ANQGSEA. Trimming cost V 7 bases and J 5 bases; bases outside gene matches: 5. CDR3 DNA: TGCAGCGGGGGACAGGGGGCAGCGGAGACCCAGTACTTC. It specifies CSGGQGAAETQYF.

On this clone itself: One end of the junction is discordant with germline, which a read error may explain. The chain links TRBV2 to TRBJ2-1, with a weak D call TRBD1 (5 bases). CDR3 length: 11 amino acids. Germline CDR1 SNHLY, CDR2 FYNNEI. DNA for the CDR3: TGTGCCAGCAGTGAAGCGCTTGGGGCCCTCTTC. Translating it yields CASSEALGALF.

The gene calls are TRBV7-2 and TRBJ1-3; D might be TRBD1 (5 bases). Germline V gene sequence: CDR1 SGHTA, CDR2 FQGNSA. Trimming left V 5 bases short and J 4 bases short, with 18 bases between. The CDR3 totals 16 residues. The CDR3 loop reads CASSLGGSLRGNTIYF. In DNA form, the CDR3 reads TGTGCCAGCAGCCTCGGGGGGTCCCTGAGGGGAAACACCATATATTTT. Combining the CDR3 with reference TRBV7-2 and TRBJ1-3 gives the whole variable domain GAGVSQSPSNKVTEKGKDVELRCDPISGHTALYWYRQSLGQGLEFLIYFQGNSAPDKSGLPSDRFSAERTGGSVSTLTIQRTQQEDSAVYLCASSLGGSLRGNTIYFGEGSWLTVV.

The J gene is TRBJ1-1, the V gene TRBV5-1; D remains unclear. This CDR3 contains 14 residues. The germline CDR1 and CDR2 sequences are SGHRS and YFSETQ. The V end lost 0 bases, the J end lost 0 bases, and 6 bases lay between the germline ends. The CDR3 spells CASSLDPVNTEAFF. The CDR3 DNA reads as TGCGCCAGCAGCTTGGACCCAGTGAACACTGAAGCTTTCTTT.